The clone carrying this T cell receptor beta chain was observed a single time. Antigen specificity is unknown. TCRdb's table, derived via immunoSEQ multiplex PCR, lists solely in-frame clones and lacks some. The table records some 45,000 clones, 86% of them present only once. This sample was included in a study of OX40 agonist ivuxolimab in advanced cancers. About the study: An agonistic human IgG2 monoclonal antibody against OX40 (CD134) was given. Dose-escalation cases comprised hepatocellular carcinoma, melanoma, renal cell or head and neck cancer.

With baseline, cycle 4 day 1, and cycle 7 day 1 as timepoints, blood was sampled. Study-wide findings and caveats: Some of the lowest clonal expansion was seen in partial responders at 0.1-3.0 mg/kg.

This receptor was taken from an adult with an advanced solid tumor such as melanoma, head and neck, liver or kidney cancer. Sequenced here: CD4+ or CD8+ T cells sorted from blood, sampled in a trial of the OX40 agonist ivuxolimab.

Here the CDR3 reads CASAVGQDNTEAFF. The CDR3 DNA reads as TGCGCCAGCGCCGTGGGACAGGATAACACTGAAGCTTTCTTT. This chain uses TRBV5-1 with TRBJ1-1; 8 nucleotides line up with TRBD1. This CDR3 spans 14 amino acids. Germline V lookup: CDR1 SGHRS, CDR2 YFSETQ. The junction had 7 bases not matched to a gene; V was cut back by 7 bases and J by 2 bases.